The clone carrying this T cell receptor beta chain was counted many times. The time point was: newly diagnosed GD, antithyroid drugs for less than 3 months. From PBMCs, RNA was extracted and then used to make the TCR library. The sample comes from a study of regulatory T cells in long-lasting Graves disease. Combining iRepertoire HTBI primers with Arm-PCR of CDR3 regions, the authors built TCR beta libraries. TCRdb re-called the multiplex PCR reads with MiXCR, one entry per CDR3 protein. The sample carries some 450,000 distinct CDR3 sequences, about 15% recorded once. V was pared by 2 bases and J by 1 base, with 14 bases between. The CDR3 covers 15 residues. The germline V gene encodes CDR1 DFQATT and CDR2 SNEGSKA (reference sequence). This same sample was also part of a study on T cells in Graves' hyperthyroidism and ophthalmopathy.

Material: peripheral blood mononuclear cells (PBMCs), obtained at new diagnosis, from a patient treated with antithyroid drugs. V usage is TRBV20-1 and J usage is TRBJ1-1, with no clear D. This TCR was sampled from a woman aged 30 to 39 with Graves disease. The CDR3 here is CSARPWQRENTEAFF. DNA for the CDR3: TGCAGTGCTAGACCATGGCAGAGGGAGAACACTGAAGCTTTCTTT.